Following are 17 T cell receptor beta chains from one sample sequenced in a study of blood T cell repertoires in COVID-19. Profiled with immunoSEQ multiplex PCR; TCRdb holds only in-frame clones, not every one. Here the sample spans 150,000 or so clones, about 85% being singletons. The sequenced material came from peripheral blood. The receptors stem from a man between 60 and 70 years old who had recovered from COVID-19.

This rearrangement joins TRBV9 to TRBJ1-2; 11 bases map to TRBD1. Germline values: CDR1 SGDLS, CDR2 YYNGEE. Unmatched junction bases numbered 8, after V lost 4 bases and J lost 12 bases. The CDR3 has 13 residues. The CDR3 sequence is CASSYPGTGGHTF. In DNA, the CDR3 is TGTGCCAGCAGCTACCCAGGGACAGGGGGACACACCTTC.

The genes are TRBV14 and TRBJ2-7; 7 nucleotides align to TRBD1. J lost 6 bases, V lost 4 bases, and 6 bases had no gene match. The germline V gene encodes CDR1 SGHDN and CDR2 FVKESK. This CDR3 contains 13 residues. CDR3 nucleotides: TGTGCCAGCAGCCTTCAGGACAGGTCCGAGCAGTACTTC. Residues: CASSLQDRSEQYF.

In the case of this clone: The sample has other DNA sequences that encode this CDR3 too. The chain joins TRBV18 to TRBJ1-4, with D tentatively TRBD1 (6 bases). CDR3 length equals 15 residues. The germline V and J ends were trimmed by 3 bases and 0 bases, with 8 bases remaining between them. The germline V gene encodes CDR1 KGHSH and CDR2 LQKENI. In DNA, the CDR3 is TGTGCCAGCTCACCCGACAGGTCAACTAATGAAAAACTGTTTTTT. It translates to CASSPDRSTNEKLFF.

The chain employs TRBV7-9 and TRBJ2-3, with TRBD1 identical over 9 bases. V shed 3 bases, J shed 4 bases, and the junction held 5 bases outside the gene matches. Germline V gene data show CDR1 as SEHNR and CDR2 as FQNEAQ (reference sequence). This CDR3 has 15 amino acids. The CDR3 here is CASSLKQGAADTQYF. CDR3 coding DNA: TGTGCCAGCAGCTTGAAACAGGGGGCCGCAGATACGCAGTATTTT.

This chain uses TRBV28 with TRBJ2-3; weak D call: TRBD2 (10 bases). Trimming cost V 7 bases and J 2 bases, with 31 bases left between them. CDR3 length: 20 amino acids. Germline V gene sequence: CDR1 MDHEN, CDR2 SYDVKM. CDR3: CASKRWGTGRTSGHTDTQYF. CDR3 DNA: TGTGCCAGCAAAAGGTGGGGGACAGGGAGGACTAGCGGCCACACAGATACGCAGTATTTT.

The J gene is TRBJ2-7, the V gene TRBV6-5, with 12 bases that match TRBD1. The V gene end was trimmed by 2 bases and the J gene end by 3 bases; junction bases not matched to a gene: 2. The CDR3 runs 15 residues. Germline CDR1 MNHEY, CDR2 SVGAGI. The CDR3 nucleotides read TGTGCCAGCAGTTACGGGACAGGGGGCGTCTACGAGCAGTACTTC. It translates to CASSYGTGGVYEQYF.

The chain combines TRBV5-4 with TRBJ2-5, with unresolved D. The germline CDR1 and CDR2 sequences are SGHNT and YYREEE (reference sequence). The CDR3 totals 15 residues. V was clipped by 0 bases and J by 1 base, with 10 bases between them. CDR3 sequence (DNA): TGTGCCAGCAGCTTGGGTGGCCCGGGCCAAGAGACCCAGTACTTC. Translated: CASSLGGPGQETQYF.

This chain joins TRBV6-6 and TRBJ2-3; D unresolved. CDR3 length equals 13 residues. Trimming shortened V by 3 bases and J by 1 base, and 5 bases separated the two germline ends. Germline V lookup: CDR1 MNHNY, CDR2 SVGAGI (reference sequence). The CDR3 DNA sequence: TGTGCCAGCAGTTATAGAGGCACAGATACGCAGTATTTT. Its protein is CASSYRGTDTQYF.

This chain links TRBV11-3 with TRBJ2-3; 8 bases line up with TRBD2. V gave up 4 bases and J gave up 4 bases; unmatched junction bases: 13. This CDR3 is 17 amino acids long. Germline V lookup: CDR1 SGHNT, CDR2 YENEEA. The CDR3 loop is CASSSSSGSGASDTQYF. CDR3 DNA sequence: TGTGCCAGCAGCTCCTCTAGTGGTAGCGGGGCCTCAGATACGCAGTATTTT.

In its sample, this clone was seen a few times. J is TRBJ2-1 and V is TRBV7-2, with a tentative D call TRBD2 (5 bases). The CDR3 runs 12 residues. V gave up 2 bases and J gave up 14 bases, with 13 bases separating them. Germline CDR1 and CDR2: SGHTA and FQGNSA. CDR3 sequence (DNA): TGTGCCAGCAGCTTATATGAGGGAAGGGAGTTCTTC. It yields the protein CASSLYEGREFF.

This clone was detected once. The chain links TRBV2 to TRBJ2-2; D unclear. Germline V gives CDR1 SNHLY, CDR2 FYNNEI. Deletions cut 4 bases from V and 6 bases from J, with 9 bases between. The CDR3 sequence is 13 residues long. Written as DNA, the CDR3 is TGTGCCAGCAGTGCCGACTCAGCCGGGGAGCTGTTTTTT. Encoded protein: CASSADSAGELFF.

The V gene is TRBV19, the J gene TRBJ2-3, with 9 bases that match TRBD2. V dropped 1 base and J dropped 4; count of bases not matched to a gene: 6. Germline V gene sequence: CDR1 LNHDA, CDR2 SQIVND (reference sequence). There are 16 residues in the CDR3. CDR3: CASSIVPAGGADTQYF. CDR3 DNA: TGTGCCAGTAGTATAGTGCCGGCGGGGGGGGCAGATACGCAGTATTTT.

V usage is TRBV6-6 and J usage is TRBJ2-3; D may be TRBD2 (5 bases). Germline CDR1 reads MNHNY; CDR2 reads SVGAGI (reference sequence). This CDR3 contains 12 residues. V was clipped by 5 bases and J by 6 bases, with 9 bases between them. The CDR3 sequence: CASSRTGDTQYF. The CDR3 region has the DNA TGTGCCAGCAGTCGGACGGGGGATACGCAGTATTTT.

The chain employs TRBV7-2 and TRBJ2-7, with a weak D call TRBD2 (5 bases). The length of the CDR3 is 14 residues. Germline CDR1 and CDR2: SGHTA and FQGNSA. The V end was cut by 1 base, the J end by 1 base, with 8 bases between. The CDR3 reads CASSLGGGSYEQYF. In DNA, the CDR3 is TGTGCCAGCAGCTTAGGAGGAGGTTCCTACGAGCAGTACTTC.

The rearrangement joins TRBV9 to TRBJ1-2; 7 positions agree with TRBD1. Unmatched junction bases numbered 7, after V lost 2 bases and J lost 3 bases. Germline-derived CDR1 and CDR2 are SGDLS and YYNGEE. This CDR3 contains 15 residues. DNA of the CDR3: TGTGCCAGCAGCGTCCAGGGGGGAGACTACTATGGCTACACCTTC. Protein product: CASSVQGGDYYGYTF.

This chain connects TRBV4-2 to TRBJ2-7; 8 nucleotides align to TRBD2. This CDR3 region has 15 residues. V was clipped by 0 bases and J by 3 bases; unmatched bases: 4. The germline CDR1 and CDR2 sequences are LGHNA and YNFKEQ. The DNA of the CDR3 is TGTGCCAGCAGCCAAGATCTGGCGGGGGGCTACGAGCAGTACTTC. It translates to CASSQDLAGGYEQYF.

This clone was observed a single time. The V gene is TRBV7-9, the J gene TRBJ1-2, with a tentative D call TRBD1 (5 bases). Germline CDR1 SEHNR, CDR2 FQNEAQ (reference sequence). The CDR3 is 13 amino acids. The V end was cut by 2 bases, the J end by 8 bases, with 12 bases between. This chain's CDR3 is CASSLSAGKGYTF. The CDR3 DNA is TGTGCCAGCAGCTTATCGGCAGGGAAGGGCTACACCTTC.